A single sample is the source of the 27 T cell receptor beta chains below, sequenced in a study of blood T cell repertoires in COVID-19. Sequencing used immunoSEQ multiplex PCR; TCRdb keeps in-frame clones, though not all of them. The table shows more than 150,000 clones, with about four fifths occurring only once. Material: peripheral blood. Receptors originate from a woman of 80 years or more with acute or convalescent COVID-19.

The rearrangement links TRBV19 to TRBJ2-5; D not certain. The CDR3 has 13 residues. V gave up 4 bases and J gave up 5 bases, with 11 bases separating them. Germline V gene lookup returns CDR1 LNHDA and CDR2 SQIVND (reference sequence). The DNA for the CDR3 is TGTGCCAGTAGTAGGGCGTTTGGGGAGACCCAGTACTTC. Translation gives CASSRAFGETQYF.

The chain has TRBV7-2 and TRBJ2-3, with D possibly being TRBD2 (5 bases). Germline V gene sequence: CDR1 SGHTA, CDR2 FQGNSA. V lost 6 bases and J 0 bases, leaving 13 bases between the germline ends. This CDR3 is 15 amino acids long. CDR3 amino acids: CASRLKRLSTDTQYF. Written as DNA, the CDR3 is TGTGCCAGCAGGCTTAAGCGGCTTAGCACAGATACGCAGTATTTT.

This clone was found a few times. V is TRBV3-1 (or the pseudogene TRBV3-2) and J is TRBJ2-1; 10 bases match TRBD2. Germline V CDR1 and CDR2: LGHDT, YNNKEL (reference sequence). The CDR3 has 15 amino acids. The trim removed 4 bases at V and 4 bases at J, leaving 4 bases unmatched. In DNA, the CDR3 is TGTGCCAGCAGCCTACCGGGACTAGCGTACAATGAGCAGTTCTTC. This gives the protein CASSLPGLAYNEQFF.

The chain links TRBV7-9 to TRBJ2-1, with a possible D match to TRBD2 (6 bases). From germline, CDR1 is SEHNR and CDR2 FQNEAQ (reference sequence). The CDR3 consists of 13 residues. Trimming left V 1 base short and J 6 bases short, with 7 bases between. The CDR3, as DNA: TGTGCCAGCAGCTTAGAACTAGCCAATGAGCAGTTCTTC. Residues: CASSLELANEQFF.

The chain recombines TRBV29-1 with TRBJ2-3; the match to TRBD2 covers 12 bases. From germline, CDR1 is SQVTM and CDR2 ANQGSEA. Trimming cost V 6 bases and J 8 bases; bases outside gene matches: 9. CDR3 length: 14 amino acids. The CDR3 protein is CSVLLAGGVSTQYF. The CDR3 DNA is TGCAGCGTCCTACTAGCGGGAGGAGTAAGTACGCAGTATTTT.

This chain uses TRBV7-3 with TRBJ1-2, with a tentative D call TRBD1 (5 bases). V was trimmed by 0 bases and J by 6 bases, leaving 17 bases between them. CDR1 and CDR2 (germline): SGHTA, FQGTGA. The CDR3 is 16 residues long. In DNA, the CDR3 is TGTGCCAGCAGCTTAACGTTTCCGCCAGGGAGGAATGGCTACACCTTC. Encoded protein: CASSLTFPPGRNGYTF.

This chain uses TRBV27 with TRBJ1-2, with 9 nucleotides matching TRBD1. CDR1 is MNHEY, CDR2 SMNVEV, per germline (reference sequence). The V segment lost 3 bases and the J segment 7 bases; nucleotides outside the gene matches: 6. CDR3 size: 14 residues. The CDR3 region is CASSLTGGGGGYTF. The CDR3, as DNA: TGTGCCAGCAGTTTGACAGGGGGTGGAGGTGGCTACACCTTC.

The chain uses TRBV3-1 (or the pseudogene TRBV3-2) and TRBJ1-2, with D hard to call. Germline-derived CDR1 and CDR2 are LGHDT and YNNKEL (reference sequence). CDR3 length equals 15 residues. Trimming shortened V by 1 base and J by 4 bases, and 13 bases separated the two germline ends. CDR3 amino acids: CASSQGSPGGYGYTF. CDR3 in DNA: TGTGCCAGCAGCCAAGGGTCCCCCGGCGGCTATGGCTACACCTTC.

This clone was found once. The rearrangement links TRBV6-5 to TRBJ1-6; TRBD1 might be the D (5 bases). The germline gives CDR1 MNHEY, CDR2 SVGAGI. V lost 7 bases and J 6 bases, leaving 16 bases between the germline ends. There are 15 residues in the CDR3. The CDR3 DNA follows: TGTGCCAGCACCCCTCGCAGGGCTGCTAATTCACCCCTCCACTTT. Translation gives CASTPRRAANSPLHF.

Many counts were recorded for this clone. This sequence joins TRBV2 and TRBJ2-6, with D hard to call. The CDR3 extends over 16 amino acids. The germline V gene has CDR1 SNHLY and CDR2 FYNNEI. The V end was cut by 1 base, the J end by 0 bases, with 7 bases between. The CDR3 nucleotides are TGTGCCAGCAGTGAAGTTCCCAGCTCTGGGGCCAACGTCCTGACTTTC. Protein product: CASSEVPSSGANVLTF. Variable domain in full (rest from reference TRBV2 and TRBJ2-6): EPEVTQTPSHQVTQMGQEVILRCVPISNHLYFYWYRQILGQKVEFLVSFYNNEISEKSEIFDDQFSVERPDGSNFTLKIRSTKLEDSAMYFCASSEVPSSGANVLTFGAGSRLTVL.

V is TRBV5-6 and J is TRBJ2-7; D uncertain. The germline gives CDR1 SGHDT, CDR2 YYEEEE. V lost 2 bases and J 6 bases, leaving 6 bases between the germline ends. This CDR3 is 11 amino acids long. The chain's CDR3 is CASSFQSEQYF. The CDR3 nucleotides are TGTGCCAGCAGCTTCCAGTCCGAGCAGTACTTC. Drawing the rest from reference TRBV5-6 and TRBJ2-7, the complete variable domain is DAGVTQSPTHLIKTRGQQVTLRCSPKSGHDTVSWYQQALGQGPQFIFQYYEEEERQRGNFPDRFSGHQFPNYSSELNVNALLLGDSALYLCASSFQSEQYFGPGTRLTVT.

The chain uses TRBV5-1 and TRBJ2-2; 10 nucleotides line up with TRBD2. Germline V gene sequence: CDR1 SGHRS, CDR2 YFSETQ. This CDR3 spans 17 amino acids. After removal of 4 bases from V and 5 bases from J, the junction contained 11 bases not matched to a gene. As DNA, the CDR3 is TGCGCCAGCAGCCAAGGACTAGCGGCCCGAACTACCGGGGAGCTGTTTTTT. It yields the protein CASSQGLAARTTGELFF.

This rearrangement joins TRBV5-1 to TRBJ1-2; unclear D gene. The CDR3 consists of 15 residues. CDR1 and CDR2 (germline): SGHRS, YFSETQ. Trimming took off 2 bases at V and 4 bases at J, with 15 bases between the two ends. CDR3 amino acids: CASSFGEGLGYGYTF. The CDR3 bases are TGCGCCAGCAGCTTCGGGGAGGGTTTGGGCTATGGCTACACCTTC. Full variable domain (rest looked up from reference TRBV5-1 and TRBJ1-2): KAGVTQTPRYLIKTRGQQVTLSCSPISGHRSVSWYQQTPGQGLQFLFEYFSETQRNKGNFPGRFSGRQFSNSRSEMNVSTLELGDSALYLCASSFGEGLGYGYTFGSGTRLTVV.

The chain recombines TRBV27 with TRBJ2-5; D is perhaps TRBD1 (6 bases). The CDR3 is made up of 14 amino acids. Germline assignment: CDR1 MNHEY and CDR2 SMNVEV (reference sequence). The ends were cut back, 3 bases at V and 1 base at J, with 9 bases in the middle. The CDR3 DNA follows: TGTGCCAGCAGTTTCACACAGGGCCAAGAGACCCAGTACTTC. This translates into CASSFTQGQETQYF.

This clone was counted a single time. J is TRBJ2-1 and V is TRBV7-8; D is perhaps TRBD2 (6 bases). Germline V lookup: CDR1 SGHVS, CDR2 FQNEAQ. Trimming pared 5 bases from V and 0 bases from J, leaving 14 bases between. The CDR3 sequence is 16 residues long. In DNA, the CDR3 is TGTGCCAGCAGCCCCCTGTGGAGGGGCTCCTACAATGAGCAGTTCTTC. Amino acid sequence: CASSPLWRGSYNEQFF.

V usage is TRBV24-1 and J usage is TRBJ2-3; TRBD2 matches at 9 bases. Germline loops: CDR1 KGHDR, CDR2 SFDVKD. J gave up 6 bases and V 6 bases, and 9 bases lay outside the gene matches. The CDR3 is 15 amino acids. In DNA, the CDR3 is TGTGCCACCAGTAGGAGCGGGGGGCCCCCCGATACGCAGTATTTT. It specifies CATSRSGGPPDTQYF.

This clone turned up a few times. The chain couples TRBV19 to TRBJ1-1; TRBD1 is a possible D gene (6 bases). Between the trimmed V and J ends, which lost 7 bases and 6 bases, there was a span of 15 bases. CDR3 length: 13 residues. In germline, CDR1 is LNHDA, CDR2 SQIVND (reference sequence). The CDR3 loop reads CASKDRSSSEAFF. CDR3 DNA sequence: TGTGCCAGTAAGGACAGATCTTCTTCTGAAGCTTTCTTT.

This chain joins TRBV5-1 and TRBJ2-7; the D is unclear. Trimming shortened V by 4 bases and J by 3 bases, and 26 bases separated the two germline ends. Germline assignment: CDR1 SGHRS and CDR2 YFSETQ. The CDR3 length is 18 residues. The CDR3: CASSVAKFRRGLIYEQYF. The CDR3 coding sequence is TGCGCCAGCAGCGTCGCTAAGTTCCGGCGCGGCTTGATCTACGAGCAGTACTTC.

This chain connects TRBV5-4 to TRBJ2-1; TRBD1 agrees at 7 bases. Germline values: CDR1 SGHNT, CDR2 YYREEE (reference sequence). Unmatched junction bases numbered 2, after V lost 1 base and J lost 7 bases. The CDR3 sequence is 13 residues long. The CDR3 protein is CASSLQGVNEQFF. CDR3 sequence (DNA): TGTGCCAGCAGCTTGCAGGGGGTGAATGAGCAGTTCTTC.

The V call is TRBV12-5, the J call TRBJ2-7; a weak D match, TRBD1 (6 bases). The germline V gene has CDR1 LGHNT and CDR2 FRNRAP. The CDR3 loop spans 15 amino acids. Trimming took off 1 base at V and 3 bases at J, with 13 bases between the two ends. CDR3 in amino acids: CASGLEQGNRYEQYF. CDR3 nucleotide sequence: TGTGCTAGTGGTTTGGAACAGGGAAACCGCTACGAGCAGTACTTC.

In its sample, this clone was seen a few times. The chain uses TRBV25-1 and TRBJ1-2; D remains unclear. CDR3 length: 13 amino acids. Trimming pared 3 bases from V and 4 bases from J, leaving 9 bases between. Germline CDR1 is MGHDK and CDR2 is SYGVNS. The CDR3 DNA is TGTGCCAGCAGTGACCCGGTTACCTATGGCTACACCTTC. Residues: CASSDPVTYGYTF.

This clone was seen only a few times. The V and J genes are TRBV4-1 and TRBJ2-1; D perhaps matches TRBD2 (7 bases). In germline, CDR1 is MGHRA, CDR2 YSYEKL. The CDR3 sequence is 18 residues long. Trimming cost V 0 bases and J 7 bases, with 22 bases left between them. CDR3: CASSQDGGGPQGGNEQFF. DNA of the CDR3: TGCGCCAGCAGCCAAGATGGGGGGGGCCCGCAGGGAGGGAATGAGCAGTTCTTC.

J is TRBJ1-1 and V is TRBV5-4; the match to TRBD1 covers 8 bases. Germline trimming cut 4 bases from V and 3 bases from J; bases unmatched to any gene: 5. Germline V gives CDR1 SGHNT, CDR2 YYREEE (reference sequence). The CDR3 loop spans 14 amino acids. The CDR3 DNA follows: TGTGCCAGCAGCGGACAGGGTCGGGACACTGAAGCTTTCTTT. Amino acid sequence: CASSGQGRDTEAFF.

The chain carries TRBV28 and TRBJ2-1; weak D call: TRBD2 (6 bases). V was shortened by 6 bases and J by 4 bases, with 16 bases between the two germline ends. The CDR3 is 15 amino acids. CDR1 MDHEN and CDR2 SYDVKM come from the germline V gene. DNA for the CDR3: TGTGCCAGCAGATCGGTCCGGGGAGGATACAATGAGCAGTTCTTC. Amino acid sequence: CASRSVRGGYNEQFF.

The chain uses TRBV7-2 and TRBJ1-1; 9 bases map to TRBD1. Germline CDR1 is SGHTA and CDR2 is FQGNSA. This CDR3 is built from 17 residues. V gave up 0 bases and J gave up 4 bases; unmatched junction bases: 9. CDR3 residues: CASSLALEQGAGTEAFF. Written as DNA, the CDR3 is TGTGCCAGCAGCTTAGCGCTGGAACAGGGGGCCGGCACTGAAGCTTTCTTT.

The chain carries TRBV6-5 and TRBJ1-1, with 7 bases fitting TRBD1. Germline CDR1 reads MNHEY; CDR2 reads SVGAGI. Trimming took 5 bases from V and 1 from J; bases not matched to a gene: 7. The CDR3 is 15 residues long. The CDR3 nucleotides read TGTGCCAGCAGTCCCGGGACAGAAGGGAACACTGAAGCTTTCTTT. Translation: CASSPGTEGNTEAFF.

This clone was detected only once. The CDR3 loop is CASSPGTFGYQPQHF. The CDR3 DNA sequence: TGTGCCAGCAGTCCCGGGACTTTTGGGTATCAGCCCCAGCATTTT. This sequence joins TRBV2 and TRBJ1-5, with D possibly being TRBD1 (5 bases). CDR3 size: 15 residues. Germline V gives CDR1 SNHLY, CDR2 FYNNEI. V lost 5 bases and J 5 bases, leaving 16 bases between the germline ends.